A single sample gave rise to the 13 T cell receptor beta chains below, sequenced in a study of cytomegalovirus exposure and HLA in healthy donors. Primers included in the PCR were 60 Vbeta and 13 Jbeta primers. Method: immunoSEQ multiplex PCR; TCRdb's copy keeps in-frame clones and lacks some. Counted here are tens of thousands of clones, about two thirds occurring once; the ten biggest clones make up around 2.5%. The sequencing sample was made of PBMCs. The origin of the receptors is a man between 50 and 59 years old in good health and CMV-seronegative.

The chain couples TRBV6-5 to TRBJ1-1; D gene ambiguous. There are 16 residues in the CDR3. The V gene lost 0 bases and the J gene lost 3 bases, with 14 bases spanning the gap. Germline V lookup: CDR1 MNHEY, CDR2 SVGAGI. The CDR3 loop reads CASSYSTHDRDTEAFF. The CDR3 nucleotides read TGTGCCAGCAGTTACTCGACGCACGACCGGGACACTGAAGCTTTCTTT.

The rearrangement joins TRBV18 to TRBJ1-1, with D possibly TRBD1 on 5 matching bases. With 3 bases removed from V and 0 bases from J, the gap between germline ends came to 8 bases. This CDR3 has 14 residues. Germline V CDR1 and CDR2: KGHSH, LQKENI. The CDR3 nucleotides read TGTGCCAGCTCACCGGGACTTCTGAACACTGAAGCTTTCTTT. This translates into CASSPGLLNTEAFF.

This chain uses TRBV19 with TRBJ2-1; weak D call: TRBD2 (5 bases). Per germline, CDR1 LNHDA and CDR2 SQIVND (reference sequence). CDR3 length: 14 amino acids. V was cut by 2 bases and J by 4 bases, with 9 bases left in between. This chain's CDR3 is CASSIRSEYNEQFF. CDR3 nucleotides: TGTGCCAGTAGTATACGTAGCGAGTACAATGAGCAGTTCTTC. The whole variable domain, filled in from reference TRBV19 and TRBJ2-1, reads DGGITQSPKYLFRKEGQNVTLSCEQNLNHDAMYWYRQDPGQGLRLIYYSQIVNDFQKGDIAEGYSVSREKKESFPLTVTSAQKNPTAFYLCASSIRSEYNEQFFGPGTRLTVL.

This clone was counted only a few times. CDR3 residues: CASSQVTGISYEQYF. CDR3 sequence (DNA): TGCGCCAGCAGCCAAGTAACAGGGATTTCCTACGAGCAGTACTTC. This chain uses TRBV4-1 with TRBJ2-7, with a possible D match to TRBD1 (6 bases). Germline CDR1 and CDR2: MGHRA and YSYEKL. V gave up 1 base and J gave up 1 base, with 11 bases separating them. The CDR3 has 15 residues.

The CDR3 sequence is CASSLLSETQYF. Written as DNA, the CDR3 is TGTGCCAGCAGCTTATTATCCGAGACCCAGTACTTC. The chain uses TRBV7-2 and TRBJ2-5; D ambiguous. CDR1 and CDR2 from the germline V gene are SGHTA and FQGNSA. The V and J ends lost 2 bases and 5 bases respectively, with 6 bases between them. The CDR3 consists of 12 residues.

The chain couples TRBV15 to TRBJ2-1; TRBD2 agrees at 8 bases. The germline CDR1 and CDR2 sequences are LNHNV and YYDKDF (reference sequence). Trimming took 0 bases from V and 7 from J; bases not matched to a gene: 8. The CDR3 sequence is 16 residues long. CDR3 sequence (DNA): TGTGCCACCAGCAGAGAGGCAGCGGGAGTTTATAATGAGCAGTTCTTC. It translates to CATSREAAGVYNEQFF.

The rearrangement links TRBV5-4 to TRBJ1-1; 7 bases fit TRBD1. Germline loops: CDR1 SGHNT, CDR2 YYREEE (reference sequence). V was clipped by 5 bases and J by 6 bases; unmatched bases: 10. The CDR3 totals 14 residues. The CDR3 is CASSYTGVRAEAFF. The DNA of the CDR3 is TGTGCCAGCAGTTATACAGGGGTTCGTGCTGAAGCTTTCTTT.

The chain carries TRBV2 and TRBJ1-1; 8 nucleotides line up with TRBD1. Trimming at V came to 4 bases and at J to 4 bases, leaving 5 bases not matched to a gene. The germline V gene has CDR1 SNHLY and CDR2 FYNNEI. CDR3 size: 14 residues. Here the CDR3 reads CASSGPGGGTEAFF. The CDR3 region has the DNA TGTGCCAGCAGTGGTCCAGGGGGCGGCACTGAAGCTTTCTTT.

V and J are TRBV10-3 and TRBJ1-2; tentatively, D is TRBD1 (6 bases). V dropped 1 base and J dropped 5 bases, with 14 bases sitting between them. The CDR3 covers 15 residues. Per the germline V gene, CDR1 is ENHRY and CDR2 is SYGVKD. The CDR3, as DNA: TGTGCCATCAGTGAGTTGGGCAGGGGAGAGTATGGCTACACCTTC. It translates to CAISELGRGEYGYTF.

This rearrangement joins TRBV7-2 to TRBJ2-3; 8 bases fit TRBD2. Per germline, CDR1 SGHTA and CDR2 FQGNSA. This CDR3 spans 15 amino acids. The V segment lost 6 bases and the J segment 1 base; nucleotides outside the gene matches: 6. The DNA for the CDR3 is TGTGCCAGCAGATTTAGCGGGACGGGCACAGATACGCAGTATTTT. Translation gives CASRFSGTGTDTQYF.

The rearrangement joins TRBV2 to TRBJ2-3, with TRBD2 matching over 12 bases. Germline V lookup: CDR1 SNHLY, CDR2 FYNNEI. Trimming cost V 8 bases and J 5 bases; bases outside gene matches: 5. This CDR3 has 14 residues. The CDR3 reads CASGLAGGLDTQYF. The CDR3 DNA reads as TGTGCCAGCGGTCTAGCGGGGGGGTTAGATACGCAGTATTTT.

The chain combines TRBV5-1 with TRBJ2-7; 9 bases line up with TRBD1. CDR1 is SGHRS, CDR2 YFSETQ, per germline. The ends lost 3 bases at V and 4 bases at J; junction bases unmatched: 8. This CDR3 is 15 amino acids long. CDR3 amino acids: CASSWDRAKGYEQYF. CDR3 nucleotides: TGCGCCAGCAGCTGGGACAGGGCCAAGGGGTACGAGCAGTACTTC.

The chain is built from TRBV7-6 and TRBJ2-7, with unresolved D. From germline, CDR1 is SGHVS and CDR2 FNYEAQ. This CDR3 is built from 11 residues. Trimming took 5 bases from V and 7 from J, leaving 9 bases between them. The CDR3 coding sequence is TGTGCCAGCAGCGCGAACGGGGAGCAGTACTTC. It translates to CASSANGEQYF.